These 26 T cell receptor beta chains share one sample of origin, sequenced in a study of T-cell reconstitution after alpha-beta-depleted transplantation in children. Molecular barcoding with unique molecular identifiers was used for the TCRbeta library. MiXCR, run by TCRdb on the PCR reads, gives a single entry per CDR3 protein. The sample records fewer than 250,000 distinct CDR3 sequences, around a sixth being singletons. Sequenced material: PBMCs, mostly from graft donor cells, taken 360 days after TCRalphabeta/CD19-depleted stem cell transplant. The receptor source for this set is a male patient between 2 and 10 years old who had a stem cell transplant for acute lymphoblastic leukemia, so the T cells may come from the graft donor.

The V gene is TRBV5-4, the J gene TRBJ2-5, with 8 bases matching TRBD2. The junction had 7 bases not matched to a gene; V was cut back by 4 bases and J by 2 bases. The CDR3 spans 15 residues. The germline V gene has CDR1 SGHNT and CDR2 YYREEE (reference sequence). The CDR3 loop reads CASSQVSGGQETQYF. Written as DNA, the CDR3 is TGTGCCAGCAGCCAGGTCTCGGGGGGGCAAGAGACCCAGTACTTC.

This clonotype was counted at least ten times. The chain carries TRBV6-2 or TRBV6-3 and TRBJ1-5; maybe TRBD1 (5 bases). The germline V gene has CDR1 MNHEY and CDR2 SVGEGT. The ends were cut back, 2 bases at V and 6 bases at J, with 8 bases in the middle. There are 13 residues in the CDR3. DNA for the CDR3: TGTGCCAGCAGTTACGGGGGTCTTCAGCCCCAGCATTTT. Its protein is CASSYGGLQPQHF.

The V and J genes are TRBV6-5 and TRBJ2-3; D gene unclear. Germline values: CDR1 MNHEY, CDR2 SVGAGI. V dropped 2 bases and J dropped 2 bases, with 14 bases sitting between them. This CDR3 region has 16 residues. The CDR3, as DNA: TGTGCCAGCAGTTACCGACCATGGGAACACACAGATACGCAGTATTTT. Its translation: CASSYRPWEHTDTQYF.

V and J are TRBV9 and TRBJ2-3; no definite D call. CDR1 and CDR2 (germline): SGDLS, YYNGEE. The CDR3 length is 13 residues. Deletions cut 3 bases from V and 5 bases from J, with 10 bases between. Written as DNA, the CDR3 is TGTGCCAGCAGCGAGCAGGTTGAAGATACGCAGTATTTT. Its translation: CASSEQVEDTQYF. The whole variable domain, remainder taken from reference TRBV9 and TRBJ2-3, is DSGVTQTPKHLITATGQRVTLRCSPRSGDLSVYWYQQSLDQGLQFLIQYYNGEERAKGNILERFSAQQFPDLHSELNLSSLELGDSALYFCASSEQVEDTQYFGPGTRLTVL.

This clonotype was seen a handful of times. DNA of the CDR3: TGCAGCGTTTGGGGGACAGCGGGACAAGAGACCCAGTACTTC. Translating gives CSVWGTAGQETQYF. The chain joins TRBV29-1 to TRBJ2-5; D may be TRBD1 or TRBD2 (7 bases each). V shed 5 bases and J shed 2 bases, with 15 bases lying between them. The germline gives CDR1 SQVTM, CDR2 ANQGSEA. The CDR3 runs 14 residues.

This rearrangement joins TRBV20-1 to TRBJ2-7; possibly TRBD2 for D (6 bases). The germline CDR1 and CDR2 sequences are DFQATT and SNEGSKA (reference sequence). The CDR3 sequence is 16 residues long. V was pared by 5 bases and J by 0 bases, with 20 bases between. The CDR3 DNA reads TGCAGTGCTCCCCATCCCCGGGAGTCTAGCTCCTACGAGCAGTACTTC. The encoded protein is CSAPHPRESSSYEQYF.

There are a few counts of this clonotype. The chain links TRBV18 to TRBJ2-5; weak D call: TRBD1 (6 bases). Deletions cut 6 bases from V and 5 bases from J, with 16 bases between. CDR1 is KGHSH and CDR2 is LQKENI in the germline V gene. This CDR3 comprises 14 residues. The CDR3 here is CASSTGQGVETQYF. The CDR3 nucleotides read TGTGCCAGCTCTACAGGGCAAGGAGTGGAGACCCAGTACTTC.

The V call is TRBV12-3 or TRBV12-4, the J call TRBJ2-2; 7 nucleotides match TRBD1. The junction had 8 bases not matched to a gene; V was cut back by 0 bases and J by 4 bases. The CDR3 extends over 17 amino acids. This CDR3 reads CASSLAPIRGSTGELFF. CDR3 in DNA: TGTGCCAGCAGTTTAGCGCCGATCAGGGGGTCCACCGGGGAGCTGTTTTTT.

The chain is built from TRBV20-1 and TRBJ2-3; 8 nucleotides match TRBD2. V trimming: 6 bases; J trimming: 3 bases; junction bases outside the gene matches: 5. The germline V gene has CDR1 DFQATT and CDR2 SNEGSKA (reference sequence). This CDR3 region has 13 residues. DNA of the CDR3: TGCAGTGCCGGGGGGGCCCCAACAGATACGCAGTATTTT. Residues: CSAGGAPTDTQYF.

This clonotype was picked up many times. The CDR3 coding sequence is TGTGCCAGCATGATCAAGGGACCCTACGAGCAGTACTTC. Translation gives CASMIKGPYEQYF. The V gene is TRBV6-4, the J gene TRBJ2-7, with D possibly being TRBD1 or TRBD2 (5 bases each). The CDR3 is made up of 13 amino acids. Per germline, CDR1 MRHNA and CDR2 SNTAGT. V was shortened by 7 bases and J by 2 bases, with 12 bases between the two germline ends.

Ten or more counts support this clonotype. The chain uses TRBV6-1 and TRBJ2-3, with no clear D. CDR3 length: 15 residues. The V and J ends lost 6 bases and 0 bases respectively, with 13 bases between them. Looked up from germline, CDR1 is MNHNS and CDR2 is SASEGT. The CDR3 DNA sequence: TGTGCCAGCAGCCCAACCAGTGCTAGCACAGATACGCAGTATTTT. Its translation is CASSPTSASTDTQYF.

In this sample, this clonotype turned up a few times. CDR3 nucleotide sequence: TGCGCCTCCTCCCACGGGGGGAGAACTGAAGCTTTCTTT. Its protein is CASSHGGRTEAFF. This chain joins TRBV5-1 and TRBJ1-1; possible D gene TRBD1, 5 bases. Per germline, CDR1 SGHRS and CDR2 YFSETQ. V shed 10 bases and J shed 5 bases, with 18 bases lying between them. The CDR3 has 13 residues.

This clonotype appeared a few times. V usage is TRBV12-3 or TRBV12-4 and J usage is TRBJ1-4; 10 nucleotides line up with TRBD1. This CDR3 is 15 amino acids long. Losses at the gene ends were 6 bases for V and 5 bases for J; bases not matched to a gene: 6. This CDR3 is CASRPDRGRNEKLFF. The DNA of the CDR3 is TGTGCCAGCAGGCCCGACAGGGGGCGGAATGAAAAACTGTTTTTT.

A few counts support this clonotype. This rearrangement joins TRBV5-1 to TRBJ2-3; D is possibly TRBD2 (5 bases). Germline CDR1 is SGHRS and CDR2 is YFSETQ. This CDR3 spans 18 amino acids. V was shortened by 1 base and J by 0 bases, with 18 bases between the two germline ends. CDR3 sequence: CASSLSPFWGESTDTQYF. CDR3 nucleotide sequence: TGCGCCAGCAGCTTGAGCCCTTTTTGGGGAGAAAGCACAGATACGCAGTATTTT.

This clonotype was picked up a small number of times. This rearrangement joins TRBV12-3 or TRBV12-4 to TRBJ2-7; unclear D gene. Trimming stripped 5 bases from V and 6 bases from J, with 17 bases between. The CDR3 is made up of 14 amino acids. The CDR3 region is CASSPQLESSEQYF. The CDR3 DNA sequence: TGTGCCAGCAGTCCGCAGCTAGAGTCTAGCGAGCAGTACTTC.

This clonotype was observed many times. The chain combines TRBV12-3 or TRBV12-4 with TRBJ2-5, with D hard to call. The CDR3 totals 12 residues. V lost 8 bases to trimming and J lost 3 bases, with 10 bases between them. The CDR3 protein is CASSLTEETQYF. In DNA, the CDR3 is TGTGCCAGCTCACTCACGGAAGAGACCCAGTACTTC.

This clonotype came up a few times. The V call is TRBV29-1, the J call TRBJ1-5; a possible D gene is TRBD1 (5 bases). The V and J ends lost 4 bases and 2 bases respectively, with 9 bases between them. The CDR3 loop spans 13 amino acids. CDR1 SQVTM and CDR2 ANQGSEA come from the germline V gene. The CDR3 sequence: CSVAQAGNQPQHF. The DNA of the CDR3 is TGCAGCGTTGCACAGGCGGGCAATCAGCCCCAGCATTTT.

V is TRBV19 and J is TRBJ1-3; D unresolved. Trimming pared 10 bases from V and 0 bases from J, leaving 16 bases between. Germline V lookup: CDR1 LNHDA, CDR2 SQIVND (reference sequence). CDR3 length equals 15 residues. As DNA, the CDR3 is TGTGCCACCTCGAACGACGGCAGCTCTGGAAACACCATATATTTT. Amino acid sequence: CATSNDGSSGNTIYF.

This clonotype occurred a few times. The rearrangement joins TRBV12-3 or TRBV12-4 to TRBJ2-3; D may match TRBD1 or TRBD2 (5 bases each). V was pared by 2 bases and J by 3 bases, with 12 bases between. This CDR3 spans 15 amino acids. The CDR3 DNA reads as TGTGCCAGCAGTTTAAACCCCTGGGGGACAGATACGCAGTATTTT. Amino acids: CASSLNPWGTDTQYF.

The chain combines TRBV12-3 or TRBV12-4 with TRBJ2-7; TRBD1 matches 9 bases. V lost 3 bases, J lost 6 bases, and 12 bases stayed unmatched. The CDR3 length is 16 residues. The CDR3 DNA reads TGTGCCAGCAGTTTCGTACAGGGGGCGCTTAAGTCCGAGCAGTACTTC. Translation: CASSFVQGALKSEQYF.

In its sample, this clonotype was seen a few times. This sequence joins TRBV25-1 and TRBJ2-3, with D uncertain. CDR3 length equals 14 residues. Per germline, CDR1 MGHDK and CDR2 SYGVNS. Trimming left V 3 bases short and J 0 bases short, with 7 bases between. CDR3 nucleotides: TGTGCCAGCAGTGAGCCGGGCAGCACAGATACGCAGTATTTT. This gives the protein CASSEPGSTDTQYF.

This clonotype was observed a few times. J is TRBJ2-1 and V is TRBV11-2; weak D call: TRBD2 (7 bases). Germline CDR1 is SGHAT and CDR2 is FQNNGV. This CDR3 is 15 amino acids long. Trimming took off 1 base at V and 5 bases at J, with 12 bases between the two ends. CDR3 DNA sequence: TGTGCCAGCAGCTTAGGGCGGGGGCCCAACAATGAGCAGTTCTTC. It codes for CASSLGRGPNNEQFF.

This clonotype has more than one count but fewer than ten. The chain has TRBV18 and TRBJ2-5; D unclear. V dropped 2 bases and J dropped 5 bases, with 9 bases sitting between them. From germline, CDR1 is KGHSH and CDR2 LQKENI. There are 13 residues in the CDR3. The DNA for the CDR3 is TGTGCCAGCTCACCATTGCTACTGGAGACCCAGTACTTC. Translated: CASSPLLLETQYF.

In this sample, this clonotype turned up a few times. The CDR3 loop is CSAIRGQDQPQHF. The CDR3 coding sequence is TGCAGTGCCATACGGGGACAAGATCAGCCCCAGCATTTT. This sequence joins TRBV20-1 and TRBJ1-5; a weak D match, TRBD1 (6 bases). V was trimmed by 6 bases and J by 5 bases, leaving 14 bases between them. In germline, CDR1 is DFQATT, CDR2 SNEGSKA (reference sequence). The CDR3 sequence is 13 residues long.

This clonotype was seen repeatedly, ten times or more. The chain carries TRBV4-2 and TRBJ2-3, with a weak D call TRBD2 (5 bases). Germline V CDR1 and CDR2: LGHNA, YNFKEQ. The CDR3 is made up of 15 amino acids. Trimming left V 0 bases short and J 0 bases short, with 7 bases between. CDR3 residues: CASSQEGGSTDTQYF. The CDR3 nucleotides read TGTGCCAGCAGCCAAGAAGGAGGTAGCACAGATACGCAGTATTTT.

The V gene is TRBV7-2, the J gene TRBJ1-1; D is unclear. Trimming took off 4 bases at V and 1 base at J, with 13 bases between the two ends. From germline, CDR1 is SGHTA and CDR2 FQGNSA. The CDR3 extends over 15 amino acids. CDR3 nucleotides: TGTGCCAGCAGCTCCACTAATACAGAGAACACTGAAGCTTTCTTT. Translated, it gives CASSSTNTENTEAFF.